The T cell receptor (beta chain) described here comes from a study of neurological immune-mediated disorders. The CDR3 is 17 residues long. Trimming took 3 bases from V and 5 from J; bases not matched to a gene: 9. Germline CDR1 reads KGHSH; CDR2 reads LQKENI. Specified time point: longitudinal time-point 3. PBMCs stored at -80 C, numbering 2 million, were the origin of the unsorted libraries. The table lists this clonotype with many counts. From 15-18 subjects, over 180 million TCR-beta sequences were obtained in each sequencing run. From the 5' RACE reads, TCRdb called clonotypes with MiXCR, one entry per CDR3 protein. This sample has around 53,000 distinct CDR3 sequences; 7% to 9% occur once, and the top ten carry roughly 2%.

The clonotype was recovered from a woman in her forties in good health. The material sequenced was PBMCs. The rearrangement uses TRBV18 and TRBJ2-2, with 10 bases lining up with TRBD1. The CDR3 DNA is TGTGCCAGCTCACCCGGGACAGGGGCCATCTTAACCGGGGAGCTGTTTTTT. Its protein product is CASSPGTGAILTGELFF. The full variable domain, in which reference TRBV18 and TRBJ2-2 provide the parts outside the CDR3, is NAGVMQNPRHLVRRRGQEARLRCSPMKGHSHVYWYRQLPEEGLKFMVYLQKENIIDESGMPKERFSAEFPKEGPSILRIQQVVRGDSAAYFCASSPGTGAILTGELFFGEGSRLTVL.